This TCR beta chain originates from a study of T cell clusters in autoimmune cytopenias (dated by TCRdb to the late 2010s). Regarding the research as a whole: TRB sequencing reached a median depth of roughly 50,000 reads per sample and yielded a median of around 2,200 distinct TRB clonotypes per sample. The goal of the study was to determine whether autoimmune cytopenia patients have a disease-specific immune repertoire signature that could serve as a blood-based biomarker. Alongside healthy, CLL and autoimmune hepatitis controls, autoimmune cytopenia patients had their peripheral blood TRB and IGH repertoires sequenced at active disease and again during treatment follow-up. Beyond this particular receptor, the publication reports: In the comparison of secondary cytopenia with CLL, the cluster-lack signature was not observed, apparently because the dominant lymphoma-associated repertoire masked the signature. Healthy donors showed about 3-fold more exclusive TRB clusters than active autoimmune hepatitis patients, consistent with an autoimmunity-wide signature. GLIPH results suggested that primary autoimmune cytopenia patients were missing physiological T cell clusters, with 51 clusters found only in healthy donors compared with roughly 15 found only in patients. TRB repertoire shifts, with less even repertoires in secondary cytopenia and CLL, mostly reflected lymphoma bias rather than autoimmunity. The T cell clusters were only ever defined in silico, so experimental validation of their functional role was still needed.

TRB rearrangements were amplified by multiplex PCR following a touch-down protocol, with the TRB-A and TRB-B primer pools mixed in one tube. Illumina adapters and sample indices were added to the amplicons through two consecutive PCR reactions using Phusion HS II polymerase. Amplicons were gel-purified with the NucleoSpin Gel and PCR Clean-up kit, then quantified by Qubit and quality-checked on an Agilent 2100 Bioanalyzer. Libraries were sequenced on an Illumina MiSeq using 600-cycle, single-indexed, paired-end runs. In the source study's methods: MiXCR version 2.1.12, together with the default MiXCR reference library, was used to align and assemble the TRB reads. Each unique CDR3 nucleotide sequence defined a clone, and only productive sequences with at least two reads were analysed. Repertoire diversity was assessed by alpha-parameterized diversity profiles (alpha 0 to 5), including Shannon (alpha 1) and Simpson (alpha 2) indices, computed with an R script. The tcR package was used to compute combinatorial TRB VJ usage, and cohorts were compared on this usage by principal component analysis with ade4. GLIPH was used to cluster TCRbeta CDR3s in pairs of cohorts matched for age and read depth, and a Wilcoxon test was used to compare cluster frequencies. The reads, reprocessed by TCRdb, yield one row per CDR3 protein sequence and no DNA. TCRdb, not the authors, supplied the V and J calls. The table kept for this sample lists more than 13,000 distinct CDR3 sequences. The top ten hold approximately 2.2% of the sample.

CDR3 length: 14 amino acids, cysteine to phenylalanine. The nucleotide record is missing. CDR1 and CDR2, looked up from the germline V gene (reference sequence), are GTSNPN and SVGIG. TRB amplification used 250 ng of peripheral blood genomic DNA, tens of thousands of genome equivalents, per sample. This clonotype qualifies as medium-sized (0.01 to 0.1%) by its frequency, with no count on file. Its antigen specificity is not known. The sample was peripheral blood. The TCR comes from a human donor with an autoimmune cytopenia or autoimmune hepatitis (not recorded which). This receptor chain uses TRBV30 and TRBJ1-5; TCRdb selects TRBD1, and the lack of DNA leaves this call unchecked. This receptor carries the CDR3 CAWSGRQGRQPQHF.